This entry lists 21 T cell receptor beta chains sequenced from one sample in a study of T cells expressing NK-cell markers. From the 5' RACE reads, TCRdb lists one entry per CDR3 protein and no DNA. This table holds some 450,000 distinct CDR3 sequences. The source material was blood T cells: a sorted CD56 or NKG2C T cell subset, CD4+ or CD8+ T cells, or bulk PBMC T cells (not recorded which). Receptors were obtained from a woman aged 18 to 75 in good health.

This CDR3 is CATSQTPGNEQFF. The V gene is TRBV24-1, the J gene TRBJ2-1; TCRdb calls TRBD1, which cannot be checked without DNA. The CDR3 is 13 residues long. Germline V CDR1 and CDR2: KGHDR, SFDVKD.

The chain is built from TRBV4-2 and TRBJ2-5; TCRdb proposes TRBD1, but this gene call is untestable without DNA. Per the germline V gene, CDR1 is LGHNA and CDR2 is YNFKEQ. This CDR3 contains 16 residues. This chain's CDR3 is CASSQGILSGEETQYF.

V and J are TRBV11-2 and TRBJ2-4; no DNA is available, so the TRBD1 call from TCRdb remains unchecked. The CDR3 runs 15 residues. In germline, CDR1 is SGHAT, CDR2 FQNNGV. CDR3 sequence reads: CASNNRDVAKNIQYF.

This rearrangement joins TRBV12-3 or TRBV12-4 to TRBJ1-1. The CDR3 extends over 13 amino acids. The chain's CDR3 is CASSLAHLSEAFF.

The J gene is TRBJ2-3, the V gene TRBV5-1. Germline loops: CDR1 SGHRS, CDR2 YFSETQ. The CDR3 contains 15 residues. CDR3 protein: CASSLNVDGTDTQYF.

This chain uses TRBV12-3 or TRBV12-4 with TRBJ1-5. CDR3 length equals 12 residues. The CDR3 is CASTIGVQPQHF.

CDR3 sequence: CASTSTAGDNEQFF. V and J are TRBV12-3 or TRBV12-4 and TRBJ2-1; TCRdb's assignment of TRBD2 cannot be checked, as there is no DNA. CDR3 length equals 14 residues.

This rearrangement joins TRBV25-1 to TRBJ2-5. CDR1 is MGHDK, CDR2 SYGVNS, per germline. The CDR3 contains 14 residues. CDR3 in amino acids: CASSGVRKQETQYF.

This sequence joins TRBV27 and TRBJ1-6; the D call from TCRdb, TRBD1, cannot be confirmed without DNA. The CDR3 extends over 15 amino acids. The germline V gene encodes CDR1 MNHEY and CDR2 SMNVEV (reference sequence). The CDR3 here is CASSLSGGLGSPLHF.

The V gene is TRBV30, the J gene TRBJ2-3; lacking DNA, the TRBD1 call made by TCRdb goes unchecked. Germline-derived CDR1 and CDR2 are GTSNPN and SVGIG (reference sequence). The CDR3 totals 14 residues. The CDR3 sequence is CAWFDRGYTDTQYF.

This rearrangement joins TRBV28 to TRBJ2-3; TCRdb's D gene call, TRBD1, goes unchecked for lack of DNA. The CDR3 spans 15 residues. Germline CDR1 and CDR2: MDHEN and SYDVKM. The CDR3 region is CASSPRGGGTDTQYF.

The V and J genes are TRBV5-1 and TRBJ2-5. Germline V lookup: CDR1 SGHRS, CDR2 YFSETQ. The CDR3 totals 14 residues. The CDR3 region is CASSLMVDEETQYF.

This sequence joins TRBV7-9 and TRBJ2-1; TCRdb gives TRBD2 as the D gene, but with no DNA this cannot be confirmed. There are 13 residues in the CDR3. Germline CDR1 reads SEHNR; CDR2 reads FQNEAQ (reference sequence). CDR3 loop: CASSPTGPTAQFF.

The V call is TRBV20-1, the J call TRBJ1-6; TCRdb returns TRBD1, unconfirmable since there is no DNA. Germline V CDR1 and CDR2: DFQATT, SNEGSKA (reference sequence). The CDR3 is 14 residues long. The chain's CDR3 is CSARLRQGGSPLHF.

V usage is TRBV5-1 and J usage is TRBJ2-5; checking the TCRdb D call of TRBD1 is not possible without DNA. The CDR3 consists of 14 residues. Germline CDR1 SGHRS, CDR2 YFSETQ. CDR3 sequence reads: CASSSTPAQETQYF.

The rearrangement uses TRBV1 and TRBJ1-2. TRBV1 is marked as a pseudogene. The CDR3 length is 13 residues. CDR3 sequence: CTSSHPHEDGYTF.

The gene calls are TRBV5-1 and TRBJ2-1; TCRdb picks TRBD2, but there is no DNA to check that call. CDR1 is SGHRS, CDR2 YFSETQ, per germline. The CDR3 has 15 amino acids. The CDR3 sequence is CASSLSRGSHNEQFF.

This rearrangement joins TRBV25-1 to TRBJ1-1; TCRdb proposes TRBD1, but this gene call is untestable without DNA. Germline V gene lookup returns CDR1 MGHDK and CDR2 SYGVNS. This CDR3 spans 14 amino acids. The CDR3 here is CASSVDSLRTEAFF.

This sequence joins TRBV7-2 and TRBJ2-5. Germline CDR1 and CDR2: SGHTA and FQGNSA. The CDR3 contains 13 residues. This CDR3 reads CASIPHPMETQYF. Supplemented by reference TRBV7-2 and TRBJ2-5, the full variable domain reads GAGVSQSPSNKVTEKGKDVELRCDPISGHTALYWYRQSLGQGLEFLIYFQGNSAPDKSGLPSDRFSAERTGGSVSTLTIQRTQQEDSAVYLCASIPHPMETQYFGPGTRLLVL.

The V call is TRBV4-3, the J call TRBJ2-5; TCRdb calls TRBD1, which cannot be checked without DNA. The CDR3 loop spans 18 amino acids. Looked up from germline, CDR1 is LGHNA and CDR2 is YSLEER. This CDR3 reads CASSQDAYSGRGGETQYF.

This chain uses TRBV3-1 with TRBJ2-5. CDR1 is LGHDT and CDR2 is YNNKEL in the germline V gene (reference sequence). The CDR3 loop spans 14 amino acids. CDR3 loop: CASSPHTGGWTQYF.